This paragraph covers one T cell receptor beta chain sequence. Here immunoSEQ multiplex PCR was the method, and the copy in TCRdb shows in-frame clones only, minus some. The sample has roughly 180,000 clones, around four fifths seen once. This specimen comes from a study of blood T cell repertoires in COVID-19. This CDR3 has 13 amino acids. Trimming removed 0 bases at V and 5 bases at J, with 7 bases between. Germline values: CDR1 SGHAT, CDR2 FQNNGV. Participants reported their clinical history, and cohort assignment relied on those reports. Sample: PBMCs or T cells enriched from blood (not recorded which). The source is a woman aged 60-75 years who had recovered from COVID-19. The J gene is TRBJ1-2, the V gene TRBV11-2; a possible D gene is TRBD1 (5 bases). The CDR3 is CASSLEGGYGYTF. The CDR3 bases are TGTGCCAGCAGCTTAGAGGGGGGGTATGGCTACACCTTC.